Shown below are 19 T cell receptor beta chains from a single sample sequenced in a study of metastatic and nonmetastatic thyroid tumors. TCRdb ran MiXCR on the PCR reads. The repertoire holds around 52,000 clones, with less than 30% as singletons. No patient received treatment before thyroid surgery. Source material: blood. The receptors were sampled from a female donor with papillary thyroid cancer or a benign thyroid nodule (not recorded which). Some clones in this sample may be carry-over from other donors' samples.

By proportion, this clone is medium-sized. The V and J genes are TRBV19 and TRBJ1-5; D might be TRBD1 (6 bases). CDR1 is LNHDA, CDR2 SQIVND, per germline (reference sequence). V was pared by 9 bases and J by 4 bases, with 22 bases between. This CDR3 spans 16 amino acids. The CDR3 is CASSKDRPRANQPQHF. DNA of the CDR3: TGTGCCAGCTCGAAGGACAGACCTCGCGCAAATCAGCCCCAGCATTTT.

The rearrangement uses TRBV6-2 or TRBV6-3 and TRBJ2-7; D gene ambiguous. In germline, CDR1 is MNHEY, CDR2 SVGEGT. There are 11 residues in the CDR3. The germline V and J ends were trimmed by 2 bases and 7 bases, with 6 bases remaining between them. The DNA for the CDR3 is TGTGCCAGCAGTTACCGAGCTGAGCAGTACTTC. Its translation: CASSYRAEQYF.

This sequence joins TRBV19 and TRBJ2-2, with 9 bases identical to TRBD2. Germline V lookup: CDR1 LNHDA, CDR2 SQIVND (reference sequence). Trimming cost V 1 base and J 4 bases; bases outside gene matches: 7. There are 17 residues in the CDR3. Here the CDR3 reads CASSIVDSGRGTGELFF. CDR3 DNA sequence: TGTGCCAGTAGTATAGTTGATAGCGGGAGAGGCACCGGGGAGCTGTTTTTT.

The chain employs TRBV7-9 and TRBJ2-7, with D possibly being TRBD1 (6 bases). Germline lookup yields CDR1 SEHNR and CDR2 FQNEAQ (reference sequence). CDR3 length: 14 amino acids. The V gene lost 5 bases and the J gene lost 1 base, with 12 bases spanning the gap. CDR3 sequence: CASSTRQDSYEQYF. The CDR3 nucleotides are TGTGCCAGCAGCACTAGACAGGATTCCTACGAGCAGTACTTC.

This chain joins TRBV19 and TRBJ1-1; maybe TRBD1 (5 bases). The germline gives CDR1 LNHDA, CDR2 SQIVND (reference sequence). Trimming removed 3 bases at V and 4 bases at J, with 12 bases between. The CDR3 has 14 residues. DNA for the CDR3: TGTGCCAGTAGTATCGGACCGAGGGGCACTGAAGCTTTCTTT. Protein: CASSIGPRGTEAFF. The whole variable domain, filled in from reference TRBV19 and TRBJ1-1, reads DGGITQSPKYLFRKEGQNVTLSCEQNLNHDAMYWYRQDPGQGLRLIYYSQIVNDFQKGDIAEGYSVSREKKESFPLTVTSAQKNPTAFYLCASSIGPRGTEAFFGQGTRLTVV.

This clone was observed a few times. For the CDR3, the DNA is TGCGCCAGCAGTGAGTCGGTGGACAGACGTTCACCCCTCCACTTT. The encoded protein is CASSESVDRRSPLHF. The chain has TRBV10-1 and TRBJ1-6; tentative D call: TRBD1 (6 bases). The CDR3 length is 15 residues. V shed 0 bases and J shed 9 bases, with 12 bases lying between them. The germline CDR1 and CDR2 sequences are WNHNN and SYGVQD (reference sequence).

This clone showed up just a few times. CDR3 in DNA: TGTGCCAGCAGCTCCCCCGGGACTAACACAGATACGCAGTATTTT. Translated: CASSSPGTNTDTQYF. The chain has TRBV7-3 and TRBJ2-3, with TRBD2 matching over 7 bases. The CDR3 runs to 15 residues. Per the germline V gene, CDR1 is SGHTA and CDR2 is FQGTGA. V lost 4 bases, J lost 2 bases, and 6 bases stayed unmatched.

The genes are TRBV6-2 or TRBV6-3 and TRBJ2-1, with 7 positions matching TRBD1. Germline V CDR1 and CDR2: MNHEY, SVGEGT. Losses at the gene ends were 8 bases for V and 10 bases for J; bases not matched to a gene: 2. This CDR3 comprises 10 residues. The CDR3: CASSDREQFF. The DNA of the CDR3 is TGTGCCAGCTCGGACAGGGAGCAGTTCTTC.

This clone was seen a handful of times. The chain has TRBV27 and TRBJ2-1; the D gene is possibly TRBD2 (7 bases). The CDR3 runs to 18 residues. The germline V gene encodes CDR1 MNHEY and CDR2 SMNVEV (reference sequence). The V and J ends lost 4 bases and 2 bases respectively, with 21 bases between them. CDR3 coding DNA: TGTGCCAGCAGTTGGGCTAGCGGACAGAGAAAGACCTACAATGAGCAGTTCTTC. Its translation: CASSWASGQRKTYNEQFF.

This clone was counted a few times. The CDR3 DNA sequence: TGTGCCAGCAGTTACACTAGCGGGACCCACGAGCAGTACTTC. This gives the protein CASSYTSGTHEQYF. The chain carries TRBV6-2 or TRBV6-3 and TRBJ2-7; 10 nucleotides align to TRBD2. V shed 2 bases and J 5 bases; nucleotides not matched to a gene: 3. The CDR3 contains 14 residues. CDR1 MNHEY and CDR2 SVGEGT come from the germline V gene.

A few counts support this clone. The rearrangement uses TRBV12-3 or TRBV12-4 and TRBJ1-1, with a possible D match to TRBD1 (6 bases). The ends were cut back, 4 bases at V and 7 bases at J, with 13 bases in the middle. The CDR3 spans 13 residues. The CDR3 nucleotides are TGTGCCAGCAGTTCTTCTGGACAGTTTGAAGCTTTCTTT. This sequence encodes CASSSSGQFEAFF.

The table lists this clone with a few counts. CDR3: CASSGDRALYEQYF. CDR3 DNA: TGTGCCAGCAGTGGAGACAGGGCCCTCTACGAGCAGTACTTC. The chain carries TRBV6-1 and TRBJ2-7; 7 bases are shared with TRBD1. The germline V gene has CDR1 MNHNS and CDR2 SASEGT. CDR3 length: 14 amino acids. After removal of 4 bases from V and 3 bases from J, the junction contained 6 bases not matched to a gene.

This chain connects TRBV6-1 to TRBJ1-6, with no clear D. The V gene's germline CDR1 is MNHNS and CDR2 SASEGT. Trimming took 2 bases from V and 4 from J, leaving 3 bases between them. The CDR3 sequence is 13 residues long. CDR3 protein: CASSEQYNSPLHF. The CDR3 DNA is TGTGCCAGCAGTGAACAGTATAATTCACCCCTCCACTTT.

Regarding this clone: The same CDR3 arises from other DNA sequences in this sample as well. The rearrangement joins TRBV19 to TRBJ2-7; perhaps TRBD2 as D (9 bases). V lost 6 bases, J lost 2 bases, and 23 bases lay in between. The CDR3 is 17 residues long. The germline CDR1 and CDR2 sequences are LNHDA and SQIVND (reference sequence). In DNA, the CDR3 is TGTGCCAGTAGCCTAGCGGGACAGGCAATCGGGACCTACGAGCAGTACTTC. Translated, it gives CASSLAGQAIGTYEQYF.

This chain joins TRBV5-1 and TRBJ1-2; 9 bases fit TRBD1. The CDR3 consists of 15 residues. Germline V gene data show CDR1 as SGHRS and CDR2 as YFSETQ. Unmatched junction bases numbered 11, after V lost 4 bases and J lost 7 bases. In DNA, the CDR3 is TGCGCCAGCAGCCCAGTCCCGGGACAGGGTTTTGGCTACACCTTC. Its protein is CASSPVPGQGFGYTF.

By sample share, this clone is medium-sized (0.01 to 0.1%). This sequence joins TRBV24-1 and TRBJ2-7; D gene uncertain. V was shortened by 3 bases and J by 1 base, with 9 bases between the two germline ends. CDR3 size: 14 residues. Germline V gene data show CDR1 as KGHDR and CDR2 as SFDVKD. In nucleotides, the CDR3 is TGTGCCACCAGTGATGTGACGGTATCCTACGAGCAGTACTTC. Translated: CATSDVTVSYEQYF.

This clone appeared a few times. The chain combines TRBV6-6 with TRBJ2-7, with D perhaps matching TRBD1 (5 bases). This CDR3 has 15 residues. Germline lookup yields CDR1 MNHNY and CDR2 SVGAGI (reference sequence). V dropped 3 bases and J dropped 2 bases, with 14 bases sitting between them. The DNA for the CDR3 is TGTGCCAGCAGTTATTACTGGCAGGGTCCCTACGAGCAGTACTTC. This gives the protein CASSYYWQGPYEQYF.

This clone was seen only once. The chain has TRBV10-1 and TRBJ2-2; D might be TRBD1 or TRBD2, each matching 5 bases. This CDR3 is 17 amino acids long. V lost 0 bases, J lost 7 bases, and 18 bases lay in between. The germline CDR1 and CDR2 sequences are WNHNN and SYGVQD (reference sequence). The DNA of the CDR3 is TGCGCCAGCAGTGAGTCATTGAGGGGAGATCCTCTCGGGGAGCTGTTTTTT. Amino acid sequence: CASSESLRGDPLGELFF.

This clone has a handful of counts. The genes are TRBV30 and TRBJ1-2; D perhaps matches TRBD1 (5 bases). CDR1 and CDR2 (germline): GTSNPN, SVGIG (reference sequence). The CDR3 covers 14 residues. The V gene lost 4 bases and the J gene lost 2 bases, with 14 bases spanning the gap. CDR3 nucleotides: TGTGCCTGGACCCATCTCCGGGGGAACTATGGCTACACCTTC. Translation: CAWTHLRGNYGYTF.